This T cell receptor (beta chain) comes out of a study of PD-1 blockade in classical Hodgkin lymphoma (dated by TCRdb to the early 2020s). Regarding the study in general: Nivolumab dosing was 3 mg/kg intravenously every 2 weeks, continuing until either disease progression or unacceptable toxicity. The study used TCR beta sequencing and CyTOF to define a peripheral blood immune signature of response to PD-1 blockade in classical Hodgkin lymphoma.

Study-wide conclusions, independent of this receptor: Diversity was lower in patients who began nivolumab less than 1 year after ASCT, so these patients were left out of later analyses to avoid confounding by immune reconstitution. Newly diagnosed patients were reported to have lower baseline TCR diversity than healthy donors, and relapsed/refractory patients were reported to have lower baseline TCR diversity still. Only a single clinical trial cohort was studied, and what caused the repertoire differences, possibly disease activity or prior therapy, remained undefined. Baseline diversity similar to that of newly diagnosed patients was observed in trial patients achieving complete response, whereas significantly lower diversity was observed in partial responders and progressors. CD4+ but not CD8+ TCR diversity rose significantly by C4D1 (p=0.0027 vs p=0.16), most apparent in complete responders (p=0.02).

This clone was seen at least ten times. Its antigen remains undetermined. No base quality values were provided; no much bigger clone lies one nucleotide off. The CDR3 holds 14 amino acids from the cysteine to the phenylalanine. Only CDR3 DNA is held: 42 bases, read in frame from base 1. The V end loses 5 bases and the J end loses 5 bases, and a stretch of 15 bases separates them. The germline V gene (reference sequence) yields LNHDA for CDR1 and SQIVND for CDR2. The intended sense of this specimen's time point label: cycle 2 day 1 (C2D1) of nivolumab. Every trial patient had relapsed after autologous stem cell transplantation, and cohorts A, B and C differed in prior brentuximab vedotin exposure. The trial cohort was composed of about 60 patients with relapsed/refractory classical Hodgkin lymphoma, for whom complete response, partial response or progressive disease was recorded as best overall response. Trial patients were treated with single-agent nivolumab in the multi-cohort phase II CheckMate 205 trial. Best overall response was determined by an independent review committee according to the 2007 International Working Group response criteria. Trial PBMCs were collected just before the start of nivolumab (C1D1) and during therapy at cycle 2 day 1 and cycle 4 day 1. After peripheral blood was drawn into 8 mL Vacutainer Cell Preparation Tubes, PBMCs were isolated by centrifugation and then cryopreserved.

The Qiagen DNeasy kit was used to extract genomic DNA from unsorted PBMCs and from the negatively selected CD4+ and CD8+ fractions. Using primers that anneal to V and J segments, immunoSEQ multiplex PCR amplified the TCR beta CDR3 regions. A synthetic immune receptor repertoire was used to minimize amplification bias, and any remaining bias was removed computationally after sequencing. Per the original workflow: Custom Python scripts were used to quantify repertoire diversity as the Shannon entropy index. Unsorted, CD4+ and CD8+ repertoires were analyzed separately, except in combined analyses where CD4+ and CD8+ sequences were merged in silico. Clonal expansion was defined as a frequency increase of at least 2-fold after treatment compared with C1D1, and clones undetected at baseline were assigned a pseudocount of 0.5. Singleton clones were defined as clones with 0 or 1 copy at C1D1, and non-singleton clones were defined as clones with 2 or more copies. By matching protein sequences in sorted samples from the same patient, clones expanded in unsorted samples were annotated as CD4+, CD8+ or unknown. Wilcoxon tests on paired samples were used to test diversity changes from C1D1 to C4D1. TCRdb retrieved this table from immuneACCESS and kept in-frame rearrangements only. Not all clones are present; in checked studies, unresolved V genes account for under half, and no reason is known for the remainder. The DNA gave D and trimming, while V, J and clone size come from that table. The sample profile shows 50,000 or so clones; around two thirds of them were found once. The ten largest clonotypes hold about 15% of the sample.

The rearrangement combines TRBV19 with TRBJ1-2; perhaps TRBD1 is the D gene, with 6 bases matching. Sequencing used peripheral blood mononuclear cells (PBMCs), obtained before the second cycle of nivolumab. The TCR comes from a human donor with classical Hodgkin lymphoma. The CDR3 protein: CASSPLRGRYGYTF. Here is the DNA: TGTGCCAGTAGTCCCCTCAGGGGCAGGTATGGCTACACCTTC.